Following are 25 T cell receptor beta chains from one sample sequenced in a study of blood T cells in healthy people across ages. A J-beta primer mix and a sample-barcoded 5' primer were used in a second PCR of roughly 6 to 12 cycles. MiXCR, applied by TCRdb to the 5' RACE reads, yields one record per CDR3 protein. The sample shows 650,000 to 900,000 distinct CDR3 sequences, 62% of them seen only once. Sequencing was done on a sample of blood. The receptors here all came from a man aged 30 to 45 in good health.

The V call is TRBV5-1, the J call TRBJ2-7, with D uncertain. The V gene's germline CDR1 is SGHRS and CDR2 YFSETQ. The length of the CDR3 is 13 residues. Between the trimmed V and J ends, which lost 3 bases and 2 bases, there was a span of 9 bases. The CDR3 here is CASSSHGTYEQYF. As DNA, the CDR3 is TGCGCCAGCAGCTCCCACGGAACCTACGAGCAGTACTTC.

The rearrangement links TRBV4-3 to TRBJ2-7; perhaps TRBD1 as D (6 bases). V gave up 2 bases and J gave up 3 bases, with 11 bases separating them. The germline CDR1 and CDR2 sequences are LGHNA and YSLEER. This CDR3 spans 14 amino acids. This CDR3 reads CASSQLRGSYEQYF. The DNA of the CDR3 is TGCGCCAGCAGCCAACTCAGGGGAAGCTACGAGCAGTACTTC.

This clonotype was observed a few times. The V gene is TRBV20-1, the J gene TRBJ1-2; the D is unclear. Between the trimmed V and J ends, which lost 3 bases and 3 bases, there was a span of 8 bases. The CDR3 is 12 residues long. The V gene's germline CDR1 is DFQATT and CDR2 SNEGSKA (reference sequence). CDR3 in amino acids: CSASPGYYGYTF. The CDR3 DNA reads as TGCAGTGCTAGCCCGGGGTACTATGGCTACACCTTC.

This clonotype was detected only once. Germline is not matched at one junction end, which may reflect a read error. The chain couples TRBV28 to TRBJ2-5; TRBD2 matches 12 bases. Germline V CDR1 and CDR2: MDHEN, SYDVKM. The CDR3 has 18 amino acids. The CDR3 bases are TGTGCCGGCAGTTCACTAGCGGGGGGACCTAGGGTGGGAGAGACCCAGTACTTC. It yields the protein CAGSSLAGGPRVGETQYF.

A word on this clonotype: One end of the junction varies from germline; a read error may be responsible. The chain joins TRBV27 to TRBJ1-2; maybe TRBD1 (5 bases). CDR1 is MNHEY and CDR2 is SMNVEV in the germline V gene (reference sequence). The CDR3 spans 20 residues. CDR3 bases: TGTGCCGGCAGTTTTAGTCGGACCCGATTCGGGAGGGAAGGTGGGACTCGCTACACCTTC. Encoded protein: CAGSFSRTRFGREGGTRYTF.

CDR3 in DNA: TGTGCCAGCAGCGAGGGCGCATCCGGTCTCAATACGCAGTATTTT. Encoded protein: CASSEGASGLNTQYF. This chain uses TRBV7-6 with TRBJ2-3; D perhaps matches TRBD2 (5 bases). Trimming shortened V by 5 bases and J by 7 bases, and 19 bases separated the two germline ends. The V gene's germline CDR1 is SGHVS and CDR2 FNYEAQ. This CDR3 contains 15 residues.

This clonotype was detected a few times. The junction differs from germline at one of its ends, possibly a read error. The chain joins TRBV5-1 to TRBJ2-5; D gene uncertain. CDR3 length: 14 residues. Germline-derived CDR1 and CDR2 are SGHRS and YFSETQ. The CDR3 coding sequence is TGCGCCAGCAGCTTGGCACTACCACAAGATACCCAGTACTTC. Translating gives CASSLALPQDTQYF.

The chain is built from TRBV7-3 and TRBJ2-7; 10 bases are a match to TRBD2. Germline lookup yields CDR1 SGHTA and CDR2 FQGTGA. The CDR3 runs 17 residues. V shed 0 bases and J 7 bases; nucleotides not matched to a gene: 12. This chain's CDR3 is CASSLTGGAGGPREQYF. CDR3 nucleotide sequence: TGTGCCAGCAGCTTAACAGGTGGAGCGGGGGGGCCAAGGGAGCAGTACTTC.

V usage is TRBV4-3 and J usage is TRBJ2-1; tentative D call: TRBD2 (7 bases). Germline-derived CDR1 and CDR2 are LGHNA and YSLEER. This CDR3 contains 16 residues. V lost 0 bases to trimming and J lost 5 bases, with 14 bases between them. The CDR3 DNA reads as TGCGCCAGCAGCCAAGATCGCGGGGGCCGAAACAATGAGCAGTTCTTC. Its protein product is CASSQDRGGRNNEQFF.

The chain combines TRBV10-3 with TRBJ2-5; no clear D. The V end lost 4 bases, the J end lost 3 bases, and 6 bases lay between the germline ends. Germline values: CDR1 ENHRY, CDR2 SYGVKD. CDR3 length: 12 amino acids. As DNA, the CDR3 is TGTGCCATCAGTGGGACCAAAGAGACCCAGTACTTC. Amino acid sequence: CAISGTKETQYF.

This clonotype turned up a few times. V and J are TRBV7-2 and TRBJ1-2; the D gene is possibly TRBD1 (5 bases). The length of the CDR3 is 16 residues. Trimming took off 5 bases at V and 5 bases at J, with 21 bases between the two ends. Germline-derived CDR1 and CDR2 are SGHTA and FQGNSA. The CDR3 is CASSPGAGRTNYGYTF. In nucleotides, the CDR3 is TGTGCCAGCAGCCCCGGCGCGGGACGGACGAATTATGGCTACACCTTC.

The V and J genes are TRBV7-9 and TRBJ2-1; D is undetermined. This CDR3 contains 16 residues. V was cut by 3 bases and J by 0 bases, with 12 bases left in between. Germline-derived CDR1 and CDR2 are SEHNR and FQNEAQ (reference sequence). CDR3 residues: CASSLGNPASYNEQFF. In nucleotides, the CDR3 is TGTGCCAGCAGCTTGGGGAACCCGGCCTCCTACAATGAGCAGTTCTTC.

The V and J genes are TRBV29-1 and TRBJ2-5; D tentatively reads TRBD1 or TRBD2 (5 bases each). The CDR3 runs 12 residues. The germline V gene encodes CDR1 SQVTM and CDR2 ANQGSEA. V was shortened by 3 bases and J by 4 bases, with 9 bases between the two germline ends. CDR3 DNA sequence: TGCAGCGTTGATTGGGGGTCAGAGACCCAGTACTTC. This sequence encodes CSVDWGSETQYF.

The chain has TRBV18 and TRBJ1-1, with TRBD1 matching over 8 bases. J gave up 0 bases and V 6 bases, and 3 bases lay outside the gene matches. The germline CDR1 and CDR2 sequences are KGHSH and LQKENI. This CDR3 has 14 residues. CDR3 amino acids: CASSDRVMNTEAFF. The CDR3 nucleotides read TGTGCCAGCTCGGACAGGGTGATGAACACTGAAGCTTTCTTT.

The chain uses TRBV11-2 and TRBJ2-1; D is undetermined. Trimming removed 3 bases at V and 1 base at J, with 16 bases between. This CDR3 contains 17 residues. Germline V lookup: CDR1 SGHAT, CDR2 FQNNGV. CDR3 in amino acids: CASSFPDYLRSYNEQFF. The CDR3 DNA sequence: TGTGCCAGCAGCTTCCCCGATTACTTGCGTTCCTACAATGAGCAGTTCTTC.

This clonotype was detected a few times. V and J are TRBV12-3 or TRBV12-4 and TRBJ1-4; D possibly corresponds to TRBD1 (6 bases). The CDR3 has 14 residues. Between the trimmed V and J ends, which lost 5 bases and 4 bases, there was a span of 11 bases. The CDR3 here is CASSTQDSNEKLFF. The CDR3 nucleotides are TGTGCCAGCAGTACCCAGGACAGTAATGAAAAACTGTTTTTT.

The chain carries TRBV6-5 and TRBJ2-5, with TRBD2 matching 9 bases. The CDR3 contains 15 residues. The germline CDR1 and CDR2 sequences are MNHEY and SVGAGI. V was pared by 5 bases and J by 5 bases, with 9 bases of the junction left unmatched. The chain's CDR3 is CASSRDEGLAETQYF. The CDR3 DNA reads TGTGCCAGCAGTCGAGACGAGGGACTAGCCGAGACCCAGTACTTC.

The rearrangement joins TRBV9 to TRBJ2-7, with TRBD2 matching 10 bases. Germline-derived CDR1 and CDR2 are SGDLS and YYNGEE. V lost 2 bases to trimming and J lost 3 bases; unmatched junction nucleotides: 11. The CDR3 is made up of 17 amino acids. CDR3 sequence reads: CASSVTPRTSGNYEQYF. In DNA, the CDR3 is TGTGCCAGCAGCGTCACGCCTAGGACTAGCGGCAACTACGAGCAGTACTTC.

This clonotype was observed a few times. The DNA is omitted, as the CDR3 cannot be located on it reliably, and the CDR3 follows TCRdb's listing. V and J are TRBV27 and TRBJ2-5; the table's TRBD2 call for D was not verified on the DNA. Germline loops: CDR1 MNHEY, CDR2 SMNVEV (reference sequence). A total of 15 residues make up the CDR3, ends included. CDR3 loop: CASSRAGLSGETQYF.

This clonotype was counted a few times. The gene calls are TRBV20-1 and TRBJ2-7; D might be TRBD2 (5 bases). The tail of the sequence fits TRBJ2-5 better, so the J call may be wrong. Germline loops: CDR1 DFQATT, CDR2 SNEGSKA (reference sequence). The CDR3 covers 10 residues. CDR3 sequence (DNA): TGCAGTGCTTGGAGGGAGACCCAGTACTTC. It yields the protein CSAWRETQYF.

The CDR3 protein is CASSPPLTGLTNYGYTF. DNA of the CDR3: TGTGCCAGCAGTCCCCCCCTGACAGGTCTGACTAACTATGGCTACACCTTC. The chain recombines TRBV2 with TRBJ1-2; tentative D call: TRBD1 (6 bases). Trimming stripped 5 bases from V and 0 bases from J, with 19 bases between. Germline V lookup: CDR1 SNHLY, CDR2 FYNNEI. The CDR3 is 17 residues long.

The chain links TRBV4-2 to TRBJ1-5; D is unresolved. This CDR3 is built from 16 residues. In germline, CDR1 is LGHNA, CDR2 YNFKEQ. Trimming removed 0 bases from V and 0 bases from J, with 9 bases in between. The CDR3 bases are TGTGCCAGCAGCCAAGAAGGGTCCGGTAGCAATCAGCCCCAGCATTTT. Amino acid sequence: CASSQEGSGSNQPQHF.

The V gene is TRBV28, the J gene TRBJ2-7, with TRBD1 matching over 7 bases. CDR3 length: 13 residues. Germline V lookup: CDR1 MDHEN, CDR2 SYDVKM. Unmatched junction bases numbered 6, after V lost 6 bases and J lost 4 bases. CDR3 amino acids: CASRETGKYEQYF. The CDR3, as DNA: TGTGCCAGCAGAGAGACAGGGAAGTACGAGCAGTACTTC.

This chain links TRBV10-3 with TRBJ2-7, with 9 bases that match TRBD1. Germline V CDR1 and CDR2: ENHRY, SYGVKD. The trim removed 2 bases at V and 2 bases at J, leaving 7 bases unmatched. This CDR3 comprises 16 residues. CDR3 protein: CAISETRDRATYEQYF. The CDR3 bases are TGTGCCATCAGTGAGACCCGGGACAGGGCCACCTACGAGCAGTACTTC.

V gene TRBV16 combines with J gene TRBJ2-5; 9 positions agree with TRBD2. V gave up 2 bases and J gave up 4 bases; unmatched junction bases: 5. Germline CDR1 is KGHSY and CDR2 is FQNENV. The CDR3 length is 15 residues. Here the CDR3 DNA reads TGTGCCAGCAGCCAACGCGGGGGGGCCTCAGAGACCCAGTACTTC. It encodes CASSQRGGASETQYF.